The clone carrying this T cell receptor beta chain occurred many times. Trimming shortened V by 3 bases and J by 1 base, and 9 bases separated the two germline ends. Germline CDR1 and CDR2: PRHDT and FYEKMQ (reference sequence). CDR3 length equals 14 residues. This entry belongs to a study of regulatory T cells in long-lasting Graves disease. Relying on iRepertoire HTBI primers and Arm-PCR of CDR3 regions, the team built TCR beta libraries. TCRdb used MiXCR to reprocess the multiplex PCR reads, holding one entry per CDR3 protein. The sample includes 350,000 to 400,000 distinct CDR3 sequences, 15% to 19% of them seen just once. Time point meaning: newly diagnosed GD, antithyroid drugs for less than 3 months. The TCR library was made from RNA that had been extracted from PBMCs in TRIzol.

The chain combines TRBV13 with TRBJ1-1; no definite D call. This specimen was peripheral blood mononuclear cells (PBMCs), taken at new diagnosis, from a patient treated with antithyroid drugs. The receptor comes from a female donor with Graves disease. The CDR3 spells CASSFPTRNTEAFF. CDR3 DNA sequence: TGTGCCAGCAGCTTTCCGACCCGGAACACTGAAGCTTTCTTT.